This is a list of T cell receptor beta chains from one sample in a study of OX40 agonist ivuxolimab in advanced cancers. Some clones are missing from TCRdb's copy, which holds only in-frame ones; the method was immunoSEQ multiplex PCR. The sample shows more than 85,000 clones, approximately 90% of them seen only once. Sequenced material: CD4+ or CD8+ T cells sorted from blood, taken in a trial of the OX40 agonist ivuxolimab. The receptors were gathered from an adult with an advanced solid tumor such as melanoma, head and neck, liver or kidney cancer. Both conserved end residues are part of each CDR3. The order of the fields is D gene, J gene, clone size, CDR3 length, V gene, CDR3 DNA, CDR3 protein. A D gene is named only where the DNA matches it firmly. Clone size is given for some rows only: seen once, a few or many times, or a class if the clone is expanded.

D gene: TRBD1; J gene: TRBJ2-7; clone size: -; CDR3 length: 14; V gene: TRBV10-3; CDR3 DNA: TGTGCCATCAGAACCGGGACAGGGGTCTACGAGCAGTACTTC; CDR3 protein: CAIRTGTGVYEQYF
D gene: -; J gene: TRBJ2-1; clone size: -; CDR3 length: 12; V gene: TRBV10-3; CDR3 DNA: TGTGCCATCTCCCAGGGTCGGAATGAGCAGTTCTTC; CDR3 protein: CAISQGRNEQFF
D gene: TRBD1; J gene: TRBJ2-7; clone size: -; CDR3 length: 16; V gene: TRBV4-3; CDR3 DNA: TGCGCCAGCAGTAACGCTCCCGGGACAGGGGTCGGCGAGCAGTACTTC; CDR3 protein: CASSNAPGTGVGEQYF
D gene: -; J gene: TRBJ2-7; clone size: -; CDR3 length: 13; V gene: TRBV7-2; CDR3 DNA: TGTGCCAGCAGCTTAGCGCGGGACGCGACGCAGTACTTC; CDR3 protein: CASSLARDATQYF
D gene: TRBD2; J gene: TRBJ2-1; clone size: -; CDR3 length: 15; V gene: TRBV5-8; CDR3 DNA: TGTGCCAGCAGTCATAGCGGGATTACCTACAATGAGCAGTTCTTC; CDR3 protein: CASSHSGITYNEQFF
D gene: -; J gene: TRBJ1-2; clone size: -; CDR3 length: 13; V gene: TRBV2; CDR3 DNA: TGTGCCAGCGTCTTGGGCAGAGGCTATGGCTACACCTTC; CDR3 protein: CASVLGRGYGYTF
D gene: TRBD2; J gene: TRBJ2-2; clone size: -; CDR3 length: 17; V gene: TRBV13; CDR3 DNA: TGTGCCAGCAGCTGGCCCGGGACTAGCGGTAACACCGGGGAGCTGTTTTTT; CDR3 protein: CASSWPGTSGNTGELFF
D gene: -; J gene: TRBJ2-5; clone size: -; CDR3 length: 13; V gene: TRBV5-1; CDR3 DNA: TGCGCCAGCAGCTTGGGAGGAGTCGAGACCCAGTACTTC; CDR3 protein: CASSLGGVETQYF
D gene: -; J gene: TRBJ1-1; clone size: -; CDR3 length: 15; V gene: TRBV6-6; CDR3 DNA: TGTGCCAGCAGTTCCGCCGACAGGCCGAACACTGAAGCTTTCTTT; CDR3 protein: CASSSADRPNTEAFF
D gene: -; J gene: TRBJ2-1; clone size: -; CDR3 length: 14; V gene: TRBV19; CDR3 DNA: TGTGCCAGTAGTATAGTCGGGAGATACAATGAGCAGTTCTTC; CDR3 protein: CASSIVGRYNEQFF
D gene: -; J gene: TRBJ2-2; clone size: -; CDR3 length: 13; V gene: TRBV28; CDR3 DNA: TGTGCCAGCAGCGAAAGGAGGGCGGGGGAGCTGTTTTTT; CDR3 protein: CASSERRAGELFF
D gene: -; J gene: TRBJ2-5; clone size: few; CDR3 length: 15; V gene: TRBV7-8; CDR3 DNA: TGTGCCAGCAGCTCGCGTCGACAGGTCAAAGAGACCCAGTACTTC; CDR3 protein: CASSSRRQVKETQYF
D gene: TRBD2; J gene: TRBJ2-6; clone size: -; CDR3 length: 20; V gene: TRBV18; CDR3 DNA: TGTGCCAGCTCACCAAATTCGATTGCTAGCGGGAGTTCAGGGGCCAACGTCCTGACTTTC; CDR3 protein: CASSPNSIASGSSGANVLTF
D gene: TRBD1; J gene: TRBJ2-5; clone size: -; CDR3 length: 18; V gene: TRBV6-1; CDR3 DNA: TGTGCCAGCAGTGAAGATGTCTGGGGACAGGGGTTTTTCGGGACCCAGTACTTC; CDR3 protein: CASSEDVWGQGFFGTQYF
D gene: -; J gene: TRBJ2-1; clone size: -; CDR3 length: 12; V gene: TRBV11-3; CDR3 DNA: TGTGCCAGCGGAGGGGGGTACAATGAGCAGTTCTTC; CDR3 protein: CASGGGYNEQFF
D gene: -; J gene: TRBJ1-2; clone size: few; CDR3 length: 13; V gene: TRBV6-6; CDR3 DNA: TGTGCCAGCAGAAACACGGGGTTGTATGGCTACACCTTC; CDR3 protein: CASRNTGLYGYTF
D gene: -; J gene: TRBJ1-1; clone size: -; CDR3 length: 13; V gene: TRBV29-1; CDR3 DNA: TGCAGCGTTTGGACATCAGCGAACACTGAAGCTTTCTTT; CDR3 protein: CSVWTSANTEAFF
D gene: TRBD1; J gene: TRBJ2-1; clone size: -; CDR3 length: 14; V gene: TRBV6-5; CDR3 DNA: TGTGCCAGCAGGCAGACCCCCGACAGGGATGAGCAGTTCTTC; CDR3 protein: CASRQTPDRDEQFF
D gene: -; J gene: TRBJ2-1; clone size: once; CDR3 length: 19; V gene: TRBV11-2; CDR3 DNA: TGTGCCAGCAGCTTCTCGTTCGGTACGAGAGGGAGCTCCTACAATGAGCAGTTCTTC; CDR3 protein: CASSFSFGTRGSSYNEQFF
D gene: -; J gene: TRBJ2-2; clone size: -; CDR3 length: 13; V gene: TRBV19; CDR3 DNA: TGTGCCAGTGCCCGCCAGCACACCGGGGAGCTGTTTTTT; CDR3 protein: CASARQHTGELFF
D gene: TRBD1; J gene: TRBJ2-7; clone size: -; CDR3 length: 15; V gene: TRBV9; CDR3 DNA: TGTGCCAGCAGCGTAGAAGGGCAGGGGGACAACGAGCAGTACTTC; CDR3 protein: CASSVEGQGDNEQYF
D gene: -; J gene: TRBJ1-2; clone size: -; CDR3 length: 14; V gene: TRBV2; CDR3 DNA: TGTGCCAGCAGTGAAGCTTCGGGGCGCTATGGCTACACCTTC; CDR3 protein: CASSEASGRYGYTF
D gene: TRBD1; J gene: TRBJ1-1; clone size: -; CDR3 length: 14; V gene: TRBV5-1; CDR3 DNA: TGCGCCAGCAGCTTGGGCCAGGGGGCAGGAGGTGCTTTCTTT; CDR3 protein: CASSLGQGAGGAFF
D gene: TRBD2; J gene: TRBJ2-1; clone size: -; CDR3 length: 16; V gene: TRBV2; CDR3 DNA: TGTGCCAGCAGTGTTCTTTCGAGCGGGGGGAACAATGAGCAGTTCTTC; CDR3 protein: CASSVLSSGGNNEQFF
D gene: -; J gene: TRBJ2-5; clone size: -; CDR3 length: 15; V gene: TRBV5-1; CDR3 DNA: TGCGCCAGCAGTGAACGGGAGCGTGGTCTAGAGACCCAGTACTTC; CDR3 protein: CASSERERGLETQYF
D gene: TRBD2; J gene: TRBJ2-3; clone size: once; CDR3 length: 14; V gene: TRBV7-2; CDR3 DNA: TGTGCCAGCAGCTTCGCGGGAGCGACAGATACGCAGTATTTT; CDR3 protein: CASSFAGATDTQYF
D gene: -; J gene: TRBJ2-2; clone size: -; CDR3 length: 14; V gene: TRBV7-9; CDR3 DNA: TGTGCCAGCAGCACCTTTAGCAAACTCGGGGAGCTGTTTTTT; CDR3 protein: CASSTFSKLGELFF
D gene: TRBD2; J gene: TRBJ2-1; clone size: -; CDR3 length: 15; V gene: TRBV18; CDR3 DNA: TGTGCCAGCTCACCGACTAGCGGGAGCGCCGATGAGCAGTTCTTC; CDR3 protein: CASSPTSGSADEQFF
D gene: -; J gene: TRBJ2-2; clone size: -; CDR3 length: 14; V gene: TRBV11-3; CDR3 DNA: TGTGCCAGCAGCCCCGCGAGAAAGAACGGGGAGCTGTTTTTT; CDR3 protein: CASSPARKNGELFF
D gene: -; J gene: TRBJ2-1; clone size: -; CDR3 length: 16; V gene: TRBV4-3; CDR3 DNA: TGCGCCAGCAGCCAAGAAGGTCGGCTCTCCTACAATGAGCAGTTCTTC; CDR3 protein: CASSQEGRLSYNEQFF
D gene: -; J gene: TRBJ2-1; clone size: -; CDR3 length: 15; V gene: TRBV9; CDR3 DNA: TGTGCCAGCAGCGCAATGCCTGGCTCCTACAATGAGCAGTTCTTC; CDR3 protein: CASSAMPGSYNEQFF
D gene: -; J gene: TRBJ2-3; clone size: -; CDR3 length: 15; V gene: TRBV7-8; CDR3 DNA: TGTGCCAGCAGCTTAGGAGGAGGTGGACTGGTACGCAAGTATTTT; CDR3 protein: CASSLGGGGLVRKYF
D gene: TRBD2; J gene: TRBJ2-3; clone size: -; CDR3 length: 14; V gene: TRBV2; CDR3 DNA: TGTGCCAGCAGTCGACTAGCGGAAACAGATACGCAGTATTTT; CDR3 protein: CASSRLAETDTQYF
D gene: -; J gene: TRBJ1-6; clone size: -; CDR3 length: 16; V gene: TRBV28; CDR3 DNA: TGTGCCAGCACCCGGGGCGGTGGGACAAGCCATTCACCCCTCCACTTT; CDR3 protein: CASTRGGGTSHSPLHF
D gene: -; J gene: TRBJ2-7; clone size: -; CDR3 length: 11; V gene: TRBV6-4; CDR3 DNA: TGTGCCAGCAGTCTCCTCTACGAGCAGTACTTC; CDR3 protein: CASSLLYEQYF
D gene: -; J gene: TRBJ1-2; clone size: -; CDR3 length: 12; V gene: TRBV28; CDR3 DNA: TGTGCCAGCAGTCTCCTCAGATATGGCTACACCTTC; CDR3 protein: CASSLLRYGYTF
D gene: TRBD2; J gene: TRBJ2-1; clone size: -; CDR3 length: 16; V gene: TRBV27; CDR3 DNA: TGTGCCAGCAGTCCAAATCTAGCGGGAGTGCTCAATGAGCAGTTCTTC; CDR3 protein: CASSPNLAGVLNEQFF